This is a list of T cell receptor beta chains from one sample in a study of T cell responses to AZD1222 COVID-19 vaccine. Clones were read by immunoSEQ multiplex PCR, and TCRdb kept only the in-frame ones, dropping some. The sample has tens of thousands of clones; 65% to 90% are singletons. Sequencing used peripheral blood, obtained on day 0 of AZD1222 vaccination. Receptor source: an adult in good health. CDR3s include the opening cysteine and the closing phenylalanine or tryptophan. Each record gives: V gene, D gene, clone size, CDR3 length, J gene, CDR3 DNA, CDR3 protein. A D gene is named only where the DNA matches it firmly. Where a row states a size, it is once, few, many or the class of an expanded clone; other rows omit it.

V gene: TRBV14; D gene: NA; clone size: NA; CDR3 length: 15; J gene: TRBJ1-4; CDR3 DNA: TGTGCCAGCAGCCAAGACGCAGGGGCGGGTGAAAAACTGTTTTTT; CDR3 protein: CASSQDAGAGEKLFF
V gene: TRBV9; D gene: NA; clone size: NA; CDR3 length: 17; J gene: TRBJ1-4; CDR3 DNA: TGTGCCAGCAGCGTTCGGGACATCCAGGGGATTAATGAAAAACTGTTTTTT; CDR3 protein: CASSVRDIQGINEKLFF
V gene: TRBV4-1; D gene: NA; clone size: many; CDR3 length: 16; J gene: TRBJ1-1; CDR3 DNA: TGCGCCAGCAGCCAACCCCGGAGGGGGATGAACACTGAAGCTTTCTTT; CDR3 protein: CASSQPRRGMNTEAFF
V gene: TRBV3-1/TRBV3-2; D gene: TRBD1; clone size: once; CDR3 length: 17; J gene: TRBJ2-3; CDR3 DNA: TGTGCCAGCAGCCAATTCGGGACAGGGGGCTTAACAGATACGCAGTATTTT; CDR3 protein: CASSQFGTGGLTDTQYF
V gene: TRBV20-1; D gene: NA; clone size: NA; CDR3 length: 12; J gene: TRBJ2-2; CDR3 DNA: TGCAGTGCTAGTCGTTACACCGGGGAGCTGTTTTTT; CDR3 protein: CSASRYTGELFF
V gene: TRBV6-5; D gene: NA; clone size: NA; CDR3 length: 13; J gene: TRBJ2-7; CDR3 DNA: TGTGCCAGCAGCAAACGAGAGGCCTACGAGCAGTACTTC; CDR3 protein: CASSKREAYEQYF
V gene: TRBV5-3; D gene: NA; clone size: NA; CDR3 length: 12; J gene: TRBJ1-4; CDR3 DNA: TGTGCCAGAAGGAACTGGGGACCGTCGCTGTTTTTT; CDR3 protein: CARRNWGPSLFF
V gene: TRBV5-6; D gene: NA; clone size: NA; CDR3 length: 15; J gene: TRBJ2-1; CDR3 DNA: TGTGCCAGCAGCGCACCGACTAACTCCTACAATGAGCAGTTCTTC; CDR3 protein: CASSAPTNSYNEQFF
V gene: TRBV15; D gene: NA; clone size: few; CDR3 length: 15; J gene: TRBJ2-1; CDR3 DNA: TGTGCCACCAGCAGAGGGGGTTCCCGGACAAATGAGCAGTTCTTC; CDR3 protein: CATSRGGSRTNEQFF
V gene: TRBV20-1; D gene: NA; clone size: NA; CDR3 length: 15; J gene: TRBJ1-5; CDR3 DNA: TGCAGTGCTAGTAAGGGGGTTGGAAGCAATCAGCCCCAGCATTTT; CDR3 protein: CSASKGVGSNQPQHF
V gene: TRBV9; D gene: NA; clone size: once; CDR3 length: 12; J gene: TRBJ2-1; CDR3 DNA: TGTGCCAGCAGCGTCCAAGGGAATGAGCAGTTCTTC; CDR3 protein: CASSVQGNEQFF
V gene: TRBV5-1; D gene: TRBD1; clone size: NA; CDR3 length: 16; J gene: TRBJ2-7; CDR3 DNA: TGCGCCAGCAGCTTGAGGGGACAGGGAGTAACCTACGAGCAGTACTTC; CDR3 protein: CASSLRGQGVTYEQYF
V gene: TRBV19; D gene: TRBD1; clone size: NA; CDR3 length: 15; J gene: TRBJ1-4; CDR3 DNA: TGTGCCAGTAGGGCTCAGGGGGCTCGGAGCGAAAAACTGTTTTTT; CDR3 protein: CASRAQGARSEKLFF